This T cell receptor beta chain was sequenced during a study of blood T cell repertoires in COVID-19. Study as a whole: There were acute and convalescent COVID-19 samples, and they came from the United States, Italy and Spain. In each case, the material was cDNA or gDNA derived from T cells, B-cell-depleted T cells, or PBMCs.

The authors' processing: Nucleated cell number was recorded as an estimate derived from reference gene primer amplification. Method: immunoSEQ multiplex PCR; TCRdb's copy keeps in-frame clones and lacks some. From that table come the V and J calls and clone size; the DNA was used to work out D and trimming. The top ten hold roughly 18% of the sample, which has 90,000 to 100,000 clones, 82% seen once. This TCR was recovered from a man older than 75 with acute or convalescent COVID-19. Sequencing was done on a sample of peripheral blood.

The CDR3 region is CASSRGASGSGSYNEQFF. The CDR3 DNA reads as TGTGCCAGTAGTCGTGGGGCTAGCGGGAGTGGTTCCTACAATGAGCAGTTCTTC. The chain carries TRBV19 and TRBJ2-1; the match to TRBD2 covers 10 bases. This CDR3 region has 18 residues. The V gene end was trimmed by 5 bases and the J gene end by 1 base; junction bases not matched to a gene: 11. Germline V gene sequence: CDR1 LNHDA, CDR2 SQIVND (reference sequence).